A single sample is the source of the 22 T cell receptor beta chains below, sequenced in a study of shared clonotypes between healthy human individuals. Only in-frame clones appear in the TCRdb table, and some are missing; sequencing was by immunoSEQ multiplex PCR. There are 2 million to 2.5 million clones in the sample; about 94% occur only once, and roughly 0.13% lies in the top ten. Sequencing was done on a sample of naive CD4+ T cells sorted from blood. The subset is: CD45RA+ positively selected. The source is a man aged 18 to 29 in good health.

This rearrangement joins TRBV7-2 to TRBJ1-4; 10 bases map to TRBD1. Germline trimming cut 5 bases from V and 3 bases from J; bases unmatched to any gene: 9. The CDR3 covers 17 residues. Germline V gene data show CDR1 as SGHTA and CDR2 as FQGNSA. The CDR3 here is CASSLGWDRGPNEKLFF. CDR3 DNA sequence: TGTGCCAGCAGCCTAGGGTGGGACAGGGGACCTAATGAAAAACTGTTTTTT.

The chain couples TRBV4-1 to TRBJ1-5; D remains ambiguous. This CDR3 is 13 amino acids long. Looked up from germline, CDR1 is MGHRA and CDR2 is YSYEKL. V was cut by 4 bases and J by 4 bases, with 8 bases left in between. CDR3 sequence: CASSRVLNQPQHF. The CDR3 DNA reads TGCGCCAGCAGCCGGGTTCTTAATCAGCCCCAGCATTTT.

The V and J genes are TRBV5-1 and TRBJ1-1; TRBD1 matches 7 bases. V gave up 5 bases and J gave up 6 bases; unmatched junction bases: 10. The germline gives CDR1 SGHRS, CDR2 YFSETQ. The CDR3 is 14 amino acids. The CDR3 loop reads CASRSNRDSPEAFF. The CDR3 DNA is TGCGCCAGCAGAAGTAACCGGGACAGCCCTGAAGCTTTCTTT.

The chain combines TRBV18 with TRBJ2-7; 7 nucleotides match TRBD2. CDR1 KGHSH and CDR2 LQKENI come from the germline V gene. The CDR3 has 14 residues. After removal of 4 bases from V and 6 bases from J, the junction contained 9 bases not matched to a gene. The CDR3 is CASSLSAGVVEQYF. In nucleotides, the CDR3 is TGTGCCAGCTCACTGAGCGCGGGAGTTGTCGAGCAGTACTTC. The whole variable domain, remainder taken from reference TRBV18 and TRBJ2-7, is NAGVMQNPRHLVRRRGQEARLRCSPMKGHSHVYWYRQLPEEGLKFMVYLQKENIIDESGMPKERFSAEFPKEGPSILRIQQVVRGDSAAYFCASSLSAGVVEQYFGPGTRLTVT.

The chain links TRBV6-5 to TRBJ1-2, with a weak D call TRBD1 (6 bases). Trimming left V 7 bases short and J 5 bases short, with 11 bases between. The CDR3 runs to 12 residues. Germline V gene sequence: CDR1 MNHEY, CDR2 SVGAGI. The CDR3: CASTRDNYGYTF. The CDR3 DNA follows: TGTGCCAGCACCCGGGACAATTATGGCTACACCTTC.

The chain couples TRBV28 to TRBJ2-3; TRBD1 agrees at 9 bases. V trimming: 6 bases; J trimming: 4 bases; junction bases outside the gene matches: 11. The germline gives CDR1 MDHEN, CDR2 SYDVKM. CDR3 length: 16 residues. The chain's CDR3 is CASSTRGQGSPDTQYF. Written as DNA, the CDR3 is TGTGCCAGCAGCACCCGGGGACAGGGAAGTCCAGATACGCAGTATTTT.

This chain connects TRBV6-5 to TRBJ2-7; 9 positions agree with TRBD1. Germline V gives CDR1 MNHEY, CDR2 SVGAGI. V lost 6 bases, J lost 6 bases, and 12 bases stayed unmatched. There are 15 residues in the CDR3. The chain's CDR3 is CASSRGGTGYSEQYF. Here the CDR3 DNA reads TGTGCCAGCAGCAGGGGGGGGACAGGGTATAGCGAGCAGTACTTC.

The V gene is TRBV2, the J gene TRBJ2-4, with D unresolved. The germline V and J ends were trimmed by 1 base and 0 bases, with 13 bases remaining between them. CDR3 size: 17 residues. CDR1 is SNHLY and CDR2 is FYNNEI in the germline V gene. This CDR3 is CASSEGRGNLAKNIQYF. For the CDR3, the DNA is TGTGCCAGCAGTGAAGGTCGTGGGAACTTAGCCAAAAACATTCAGTACTTC.

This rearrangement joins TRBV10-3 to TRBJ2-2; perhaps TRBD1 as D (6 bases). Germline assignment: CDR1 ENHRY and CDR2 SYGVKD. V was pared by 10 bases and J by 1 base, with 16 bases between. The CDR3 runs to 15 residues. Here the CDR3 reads CATNPETGNTGELFF. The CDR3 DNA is TGTGCCACCAACCCCGAGACAGGGAACACCGGGGAGCTGTTTTTT.

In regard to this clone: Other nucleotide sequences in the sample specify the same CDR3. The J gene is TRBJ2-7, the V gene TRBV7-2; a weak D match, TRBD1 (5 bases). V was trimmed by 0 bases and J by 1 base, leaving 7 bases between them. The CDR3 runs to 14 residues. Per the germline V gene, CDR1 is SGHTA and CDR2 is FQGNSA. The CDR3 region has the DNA TGTGCCAGCAGCTTAGCAGGGGTATCCTACGAGCAGTACTTC. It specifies CASSLAGVSYEQYF.

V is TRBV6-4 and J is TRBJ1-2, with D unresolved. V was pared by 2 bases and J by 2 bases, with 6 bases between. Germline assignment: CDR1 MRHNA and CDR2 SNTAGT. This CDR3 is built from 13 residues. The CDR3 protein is CASSDPGNYGYTF. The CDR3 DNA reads TGTGCCAGCAGTGACCCGGGAAACTATGGCTACACCTTC.

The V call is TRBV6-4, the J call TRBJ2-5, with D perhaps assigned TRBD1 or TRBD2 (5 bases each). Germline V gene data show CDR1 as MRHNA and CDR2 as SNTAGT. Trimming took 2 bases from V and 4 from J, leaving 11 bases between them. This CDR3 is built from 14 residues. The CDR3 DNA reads TGTGCCAGCAGTGACGTGAGGGGCGGAGAGACCCAGTACTTC. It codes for CASSDVRGGETQYF.

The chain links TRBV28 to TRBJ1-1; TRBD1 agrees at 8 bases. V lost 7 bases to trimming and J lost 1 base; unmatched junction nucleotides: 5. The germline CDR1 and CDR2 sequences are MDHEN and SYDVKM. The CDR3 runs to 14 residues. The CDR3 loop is CASNIDRGNTEAFF. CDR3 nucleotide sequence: TGTGCCAGCAACATTGACAGGGGGAACACTGAAGCTTTCTTT.

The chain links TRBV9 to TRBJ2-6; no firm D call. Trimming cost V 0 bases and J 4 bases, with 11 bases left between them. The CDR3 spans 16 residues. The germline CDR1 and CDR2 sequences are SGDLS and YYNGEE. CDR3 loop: CASSVAASPGANVLTF. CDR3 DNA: TGTGCCAGCAGCGTAGCGGCTAGTCCAGGGGCCAACGTCCTGACTTTC.

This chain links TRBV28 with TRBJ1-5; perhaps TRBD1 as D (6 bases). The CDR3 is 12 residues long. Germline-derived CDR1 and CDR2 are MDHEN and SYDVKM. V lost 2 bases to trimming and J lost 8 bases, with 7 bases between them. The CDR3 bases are TGTGCCAGCAGTTTAAGGGGGAAGCCCCAGCATTTT. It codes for CASSLRGKPQHF.

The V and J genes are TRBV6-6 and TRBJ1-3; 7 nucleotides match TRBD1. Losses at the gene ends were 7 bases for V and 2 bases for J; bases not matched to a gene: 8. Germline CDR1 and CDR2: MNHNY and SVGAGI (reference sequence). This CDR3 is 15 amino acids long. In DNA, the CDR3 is TGTGCCAGCATCTTTCGGCAGGGGGCTGGAAACACCATATATTTT. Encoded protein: CASIFRQGAGNTIYF.

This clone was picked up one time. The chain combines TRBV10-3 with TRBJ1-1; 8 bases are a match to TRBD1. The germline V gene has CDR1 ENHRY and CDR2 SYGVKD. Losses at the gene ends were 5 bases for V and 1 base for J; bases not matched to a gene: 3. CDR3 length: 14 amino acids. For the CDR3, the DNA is TGTGCCATCAGTCCGGACAGGGCGAACACTGAAGCTTTCTTT. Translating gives CAISPDRANTEAFF.

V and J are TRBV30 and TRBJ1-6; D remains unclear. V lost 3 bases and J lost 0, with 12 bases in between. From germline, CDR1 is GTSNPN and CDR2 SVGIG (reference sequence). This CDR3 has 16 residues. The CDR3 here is CAWSGEKSSYNSPLHF. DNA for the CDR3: TGTGCCTGGAGCGGGGAGAAGAGCTCCTATAATTCACCCCTCCACTTT. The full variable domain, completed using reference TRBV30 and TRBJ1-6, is SQTIHQWPATLVQPVGSPLSLECTVEGTSNPNLYWYRQAAGRGLQLLFYSVGIGQISSEVPQNLSASRPQDRQFILSSKKLLLSDSGFYLCAWSGEKSSYNSPLHFGNGTRLTVT.

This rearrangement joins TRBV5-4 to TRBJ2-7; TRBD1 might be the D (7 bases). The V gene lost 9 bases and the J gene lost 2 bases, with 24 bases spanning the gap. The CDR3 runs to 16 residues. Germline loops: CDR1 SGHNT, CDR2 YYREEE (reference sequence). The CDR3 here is CATHPGGGDGTYEQYF. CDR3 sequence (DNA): TGTGCCACCCACCCAGGGGGAGGAGACGGGACCTACGAGCAGTACTTC.

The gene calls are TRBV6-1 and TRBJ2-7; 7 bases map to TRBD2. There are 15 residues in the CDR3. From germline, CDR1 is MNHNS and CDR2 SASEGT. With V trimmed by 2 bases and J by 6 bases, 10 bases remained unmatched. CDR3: CASSETPHSGGEQYF. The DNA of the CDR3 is TGTGCCAGCAGTGAAACGCCACACTCGGGAGGCGAGCAGTACTTC.

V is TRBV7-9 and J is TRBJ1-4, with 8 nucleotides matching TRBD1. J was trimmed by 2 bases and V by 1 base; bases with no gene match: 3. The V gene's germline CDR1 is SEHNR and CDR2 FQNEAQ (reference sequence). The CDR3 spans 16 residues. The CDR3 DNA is TGTGCCAGCAGCTTAGGGACAGGGTCGACTAATGAAAAACTGTTTTTT. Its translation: CASSLGTGSTNEKLFF. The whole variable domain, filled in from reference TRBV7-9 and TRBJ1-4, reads DTGVSQNPRHKITKRGQNVTFRCDPISEHNRLYWYRQTLGQGPEFLTYFQNEAQLEKSRLLSDRFSAERPKGSFSTLEIQRTEQGDSAMYLCASSLGTGSTNEKLFFGSGTQLSVL.

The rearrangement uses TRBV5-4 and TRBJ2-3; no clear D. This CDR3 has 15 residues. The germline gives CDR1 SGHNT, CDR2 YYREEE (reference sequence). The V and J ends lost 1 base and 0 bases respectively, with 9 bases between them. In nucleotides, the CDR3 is TGTGCCAGCAGCTTGCAAAAATCTAGCACAGATACGCAGTATTTT. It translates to CASSLQKSSTDTQYF.